This TCR beta chain was identified in a study of blood T cell repertoires in COVID-19. Sequencing was performed with immunoSEQ multiplex PCR; in TCRdb, only in-frame clones are kept and a portion is missing. Here the sample spans some 300,000 clones, 85% to 90% being singletons. Germline-derived CDR1 and CDR2 are KGHDR and SFDVKD. The CDR3 consists of 15 residues. Trimming took 4 bases from V and 4 from J, leaving 12 bases between them. The chain uses TRBV24-1 and TRBJ1-4; D uncertain. The sequence was obtained from a woman between 50 and 59 years old with COVID-19, enrolled during active disease. Material for sequencing was peripheral blood. CDR3 sequence (DNA): TGTGCCACCAGTGAAGGACTCTATAATAATGAAAAACTGTTTTTT. Translation: CATSEGLYNNEKLFF.